In its sample, the clone carrying this T cell receptor (beta chain) was seen a few times. Its antigen is still unknown. PCR was performed a second time for roughly 7 to 11 cycles using a sample-barcoded 5' primer and a J-beta primer mix. Every sample gave at least 2.5 million paired-end reads containing CDR3. TCRdb independently ran MiXCR on the 5' RACE reads; one entry per CDR3 protein. The sample lists hundreds of thousands of distinct CDR3 sequences; around a fifth were seen once. The entry originates in a study of blood T cells in healthy people across ages. General study findings and limits: Total diversity from one million sequenced T cells was likely underestimated.

The origin of this receptor is a man in his 70s in good health. The sequencing input was blood.

The CDR3 loop reads CASSPRLVPYEQYF. CDR3 nucleotide sequence: TGTGCCAGCAGCCCACGACTAGTCCCCTACGAGCAGTACTTC. The chain is built from TRBV7-2 and TRBJ2-7; a weak D match, TRBD2 (6 bases). The CDR3 length is 14 residues. Between the trimmed V and J ends, which lost 5 bases and 2 bases, there was a span of 13 bases. CDR1 SGHTA and CDR2 FQGNSA come from the germline V gene.